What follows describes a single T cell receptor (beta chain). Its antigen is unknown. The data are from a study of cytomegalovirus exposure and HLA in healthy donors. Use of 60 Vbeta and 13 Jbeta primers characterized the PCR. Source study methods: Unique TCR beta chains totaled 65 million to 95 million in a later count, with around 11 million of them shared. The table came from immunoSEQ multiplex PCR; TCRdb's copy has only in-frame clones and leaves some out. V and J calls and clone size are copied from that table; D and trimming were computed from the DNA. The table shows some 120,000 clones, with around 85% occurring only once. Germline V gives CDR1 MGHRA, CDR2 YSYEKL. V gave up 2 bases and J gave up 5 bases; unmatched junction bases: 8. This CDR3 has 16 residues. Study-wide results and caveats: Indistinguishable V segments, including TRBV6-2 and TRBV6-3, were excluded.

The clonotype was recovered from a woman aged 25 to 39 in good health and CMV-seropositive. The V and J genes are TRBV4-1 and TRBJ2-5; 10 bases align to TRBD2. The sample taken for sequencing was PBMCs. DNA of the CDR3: TGCGCCAGCAGCCAACCGGGGACTAGCGAGGGCGAGACCCAGTACTTC. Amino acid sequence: CASSQPGTSEGETQYF.